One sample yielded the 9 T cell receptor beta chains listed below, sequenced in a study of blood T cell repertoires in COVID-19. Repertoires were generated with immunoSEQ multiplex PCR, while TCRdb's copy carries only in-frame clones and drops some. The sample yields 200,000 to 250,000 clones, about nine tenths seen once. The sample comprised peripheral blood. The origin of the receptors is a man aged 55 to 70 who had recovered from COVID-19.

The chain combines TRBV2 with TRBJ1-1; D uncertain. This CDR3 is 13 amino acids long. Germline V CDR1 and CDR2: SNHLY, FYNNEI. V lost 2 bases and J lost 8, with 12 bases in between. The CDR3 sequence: CASSEQYESEAFF. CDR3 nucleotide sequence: TGTGCCAGCAGTGAACAATATGAGTCGGAAGCTTTCTTT.

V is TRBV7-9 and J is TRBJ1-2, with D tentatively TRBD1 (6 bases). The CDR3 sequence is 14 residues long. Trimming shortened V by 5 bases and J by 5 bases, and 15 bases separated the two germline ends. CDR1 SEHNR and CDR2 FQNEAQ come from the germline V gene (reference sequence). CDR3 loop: CASSDHRDTYGYTF. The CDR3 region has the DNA TGTGCCAGCAGCGACCACAGGGACACTTATGGCTACACCTTC.

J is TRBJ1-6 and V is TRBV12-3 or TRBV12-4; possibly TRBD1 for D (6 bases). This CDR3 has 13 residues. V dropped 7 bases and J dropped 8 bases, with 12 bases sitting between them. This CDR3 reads CASNRAVDSPLHF. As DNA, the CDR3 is TGTGCCAGCAACAGGGCGGTGGATTCACCCCTCCACTTT.

The CDR3 nucleotides are TGCAGCGCCGAAAGGGGGCGGACTGAAGCTTTCTTT. Translation gives CSAERGRTEAFF. This chain joins TRBV29-1 and TRBJ1-1; TRBD1 matches 7 bases. The CDR3 is made up of 12 amino acids. Germline CDR1 is SQVTM and CDR2 is ANQGSEA. V lost 7 bases and J lost 5; bases outside the gene matches: 7.

The CDR3 spells CASSAPPQGGEQYF. CDR3 in DNA: TGTGCCAGCAGCGCCCCCCCCCAGGGGGGCGAGCAGTACTTC. The chain is built from TRBV9 and TRBJ2-7; D is perhaps TRBD1 (7 bases). Germline CDR1 reads SGDLS; CDR2 reads YYNGEE. V was cut by 3 bases and J by 6 bases, with 16 bases left in between. The CDR3 is 14 residues long.

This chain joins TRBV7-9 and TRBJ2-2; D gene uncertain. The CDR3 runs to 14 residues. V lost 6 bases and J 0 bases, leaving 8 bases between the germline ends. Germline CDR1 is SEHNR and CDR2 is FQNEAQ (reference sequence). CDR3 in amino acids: CASRMTPNTGELFF. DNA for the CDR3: TGTGCCAGCAGAATGACACCGAACACCGGGGAGCTGTTTTTT. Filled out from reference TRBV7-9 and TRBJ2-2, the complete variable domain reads DTGVSQNPRHKITKRGQNVTFRCDPISEHNRLYWYRQTLGQGPEFLTYFQNEAQLEKSRLLSDRFSAERPKGSFSTLEIQRTEQGDSAMYLCASRMTPNTGELFFGEGSRLTVL.

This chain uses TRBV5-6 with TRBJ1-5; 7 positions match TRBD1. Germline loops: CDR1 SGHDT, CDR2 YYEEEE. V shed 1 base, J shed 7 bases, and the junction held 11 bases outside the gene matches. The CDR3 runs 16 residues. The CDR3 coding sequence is TGTGCCAGCAGCTTGCTGGCAGGGGGAGGTTTACAGCCCCAGCATTTT. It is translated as CASSLLAGGGLQPQHF.

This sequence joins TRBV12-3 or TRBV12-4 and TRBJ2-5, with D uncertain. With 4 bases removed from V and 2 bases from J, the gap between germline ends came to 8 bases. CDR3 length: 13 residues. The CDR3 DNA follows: TGTGCCAGCAGTTGGGCTCAGCAAGAGACCCAGTACTTC. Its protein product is CASSWAQQETQYF.

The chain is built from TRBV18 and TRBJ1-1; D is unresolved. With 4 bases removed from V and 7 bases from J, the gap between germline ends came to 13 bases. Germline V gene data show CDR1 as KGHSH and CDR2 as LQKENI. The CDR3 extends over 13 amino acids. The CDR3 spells CASSLQVFLEAFF. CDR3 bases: TGTGCCAGCTCACTCCAGGTCTTCCTTGAAGCTTTCTTT. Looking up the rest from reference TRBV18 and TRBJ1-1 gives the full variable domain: NAGVMQNPRHLVRRRGQEARLRCSPMKGHSHVYWYRQLPEEGLKFMVYLQKENIIDESGMPKERFSAEFPKEGPSILRIQQVVRGDSAAYFCASSLQVFLEAFFGQGTRLTVV.